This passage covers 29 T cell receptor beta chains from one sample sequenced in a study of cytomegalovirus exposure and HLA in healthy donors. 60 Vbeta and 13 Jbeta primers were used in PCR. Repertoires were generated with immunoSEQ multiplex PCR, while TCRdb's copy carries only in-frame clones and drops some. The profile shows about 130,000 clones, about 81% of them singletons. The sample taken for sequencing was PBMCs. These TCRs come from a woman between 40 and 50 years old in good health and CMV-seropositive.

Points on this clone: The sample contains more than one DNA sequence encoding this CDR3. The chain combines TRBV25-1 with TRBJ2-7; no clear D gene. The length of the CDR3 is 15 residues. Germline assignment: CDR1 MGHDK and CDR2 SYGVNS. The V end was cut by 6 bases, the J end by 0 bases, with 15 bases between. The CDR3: CASSEISVSSYEQYF. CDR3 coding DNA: TGTGCCAGCAGCGAAATCTCAGTCAGCTCCTACGAGCAGTACTTC.

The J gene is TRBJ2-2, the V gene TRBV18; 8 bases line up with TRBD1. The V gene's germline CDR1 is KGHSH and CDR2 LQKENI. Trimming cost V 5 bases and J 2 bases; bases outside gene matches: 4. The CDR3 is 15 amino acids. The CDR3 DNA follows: TGTGCCAGCTCATCCGACAGGGGAAACACCGGGGAGCTGTTTTTT. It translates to CASSSDRGNTGELFF. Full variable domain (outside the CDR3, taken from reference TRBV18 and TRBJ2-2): NAGVMQNPRHLVRRRGQEARLRCSPMKGHSHVYWYRQLPEEGLKFMVYLQKENIIDESGMPKERFSAEFPKEGPSILRIQQVVRGDSAAYFCASSSDRGNTGELFFGEGSRLTVL.

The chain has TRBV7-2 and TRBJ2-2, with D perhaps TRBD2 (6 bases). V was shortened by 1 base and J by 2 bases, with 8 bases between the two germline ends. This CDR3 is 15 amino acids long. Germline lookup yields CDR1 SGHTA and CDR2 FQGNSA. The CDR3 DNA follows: TGTGCCAGCAGCTTAGTGGGACTCAACACCGGGGAGCTGTTTTTT. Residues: CASSLVGLNTGELFF.

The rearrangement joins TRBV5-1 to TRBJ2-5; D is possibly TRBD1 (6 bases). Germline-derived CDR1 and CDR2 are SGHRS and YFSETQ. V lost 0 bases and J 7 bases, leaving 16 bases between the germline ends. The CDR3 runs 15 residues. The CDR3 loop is CASSLGGTPEGTQYF. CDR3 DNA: TGCGCCAGCAGCTTGGGGGGGACACCAGAAGGGACCCAGTACTTC.

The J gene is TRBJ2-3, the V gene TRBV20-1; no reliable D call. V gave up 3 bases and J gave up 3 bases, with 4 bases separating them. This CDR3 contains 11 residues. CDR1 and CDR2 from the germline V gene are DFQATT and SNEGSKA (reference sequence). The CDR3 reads CSASVTDTQYF. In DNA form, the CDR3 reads TGCAGTGCTAGTGTAACAGATACGCAGTATTTT.

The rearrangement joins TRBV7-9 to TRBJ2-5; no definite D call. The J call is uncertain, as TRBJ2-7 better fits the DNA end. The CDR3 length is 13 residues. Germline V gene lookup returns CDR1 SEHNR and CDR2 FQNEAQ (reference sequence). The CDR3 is CASSRSGTYEQYF. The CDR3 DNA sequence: TGTGCCAGCAGTCGGTCAGGAACCTACGAGCAGTACTTC.

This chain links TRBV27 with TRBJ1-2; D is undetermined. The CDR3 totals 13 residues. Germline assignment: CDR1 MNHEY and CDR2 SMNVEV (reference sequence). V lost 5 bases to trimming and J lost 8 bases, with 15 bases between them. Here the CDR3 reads CASSLERRSGYTF. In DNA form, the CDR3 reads TGTGCCAGCAGTCTCGAGAGGCGAAGCGGCTACACCTTC.

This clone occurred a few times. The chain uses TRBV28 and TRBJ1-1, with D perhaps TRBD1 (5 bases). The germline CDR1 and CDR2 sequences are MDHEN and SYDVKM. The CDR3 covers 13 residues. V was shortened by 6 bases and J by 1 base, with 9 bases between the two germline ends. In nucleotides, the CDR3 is TGTGCCAGCAGATCCAGGGAGAACACTGAAGCTTTCTTT. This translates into CASRSRENTEAFF.

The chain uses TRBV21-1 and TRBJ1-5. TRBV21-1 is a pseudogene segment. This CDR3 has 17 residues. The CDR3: CASRNTSGIGSNQPQHF. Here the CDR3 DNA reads TGTGCCAGCAGGAATACGAGCGGGATTGGTAGCAATCAGCCCCAGCATTTT.

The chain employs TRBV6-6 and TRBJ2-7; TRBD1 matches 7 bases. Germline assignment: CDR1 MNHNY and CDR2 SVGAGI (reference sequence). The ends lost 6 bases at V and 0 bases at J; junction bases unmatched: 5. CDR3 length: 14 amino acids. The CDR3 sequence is CASRPGQNSYEQYF. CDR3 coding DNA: TGTGCCAGCAGGCCGGGACAGAACTCCTACGAGCAGTACTTC.

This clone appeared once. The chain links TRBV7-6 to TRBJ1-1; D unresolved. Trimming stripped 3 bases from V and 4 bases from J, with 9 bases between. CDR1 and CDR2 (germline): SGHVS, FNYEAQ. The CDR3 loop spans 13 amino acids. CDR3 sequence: CASSFFGGTEAFF. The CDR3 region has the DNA TGTGCCAGCAGCTTCTTCGGCGGCACTGAAGCTTTCTTT.

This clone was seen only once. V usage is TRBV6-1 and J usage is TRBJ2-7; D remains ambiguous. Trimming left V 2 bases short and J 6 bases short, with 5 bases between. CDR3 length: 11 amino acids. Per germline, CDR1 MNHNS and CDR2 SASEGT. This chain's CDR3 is CASSELREQYF. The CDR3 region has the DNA TGTGCCAGCAGTGAACTACGCGAGCAGTACTTC.

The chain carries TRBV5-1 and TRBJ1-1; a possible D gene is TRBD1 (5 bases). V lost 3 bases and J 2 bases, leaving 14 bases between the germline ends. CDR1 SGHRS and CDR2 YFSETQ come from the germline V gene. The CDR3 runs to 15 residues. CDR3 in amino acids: CASSSITGRNTEAFF. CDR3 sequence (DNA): TGCGCCAGCAGCTCCATTACAGGACGAAACACTGAAGCTTTCTTT.

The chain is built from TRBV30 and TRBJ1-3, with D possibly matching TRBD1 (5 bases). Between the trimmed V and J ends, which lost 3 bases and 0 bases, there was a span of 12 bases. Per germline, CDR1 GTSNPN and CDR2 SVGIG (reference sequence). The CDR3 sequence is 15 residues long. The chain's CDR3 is CAWSRQLLSGNTIYF. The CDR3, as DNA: TGTGCCTGGAGCCGACAGTTGCTCTCTGGAAACACCATATATTTT.

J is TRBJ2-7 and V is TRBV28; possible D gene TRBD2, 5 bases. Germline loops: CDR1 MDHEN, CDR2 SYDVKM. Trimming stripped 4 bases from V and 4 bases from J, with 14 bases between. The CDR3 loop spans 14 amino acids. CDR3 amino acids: CASSSGLERYEQYF. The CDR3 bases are TGTGCCAGCAGTTCGGGCCTTGAGCGGTACGAGCAGTACTTC. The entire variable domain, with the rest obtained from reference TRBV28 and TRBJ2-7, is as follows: DVKVTQSSRYLVKRTGEKVFLECVQDMDHENMFWYRQDPGLGLRLIYFSYDVKMKEKGDIPEGYSVSREKKERFSLILESASTNQTSMYLCASSSGLERYEQYFGPGTRLTVT.

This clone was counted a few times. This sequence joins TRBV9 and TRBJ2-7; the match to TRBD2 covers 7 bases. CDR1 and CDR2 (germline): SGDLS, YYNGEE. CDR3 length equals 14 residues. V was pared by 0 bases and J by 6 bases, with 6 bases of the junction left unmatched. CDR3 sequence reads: CASSVGAGVGEQYF. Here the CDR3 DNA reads TGTGCCAGCAGCGTAGGGGCGGGAGTAGGCGAGCAGTACTTC.

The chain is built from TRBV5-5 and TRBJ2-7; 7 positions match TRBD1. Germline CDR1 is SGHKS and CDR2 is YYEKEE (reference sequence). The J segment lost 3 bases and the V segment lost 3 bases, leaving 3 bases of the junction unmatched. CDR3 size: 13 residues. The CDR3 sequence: CASSWGQIYEQYF. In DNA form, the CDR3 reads TGTGCCAGCAGCTGGGGACAGATCTACGAGCAGTACTTC.

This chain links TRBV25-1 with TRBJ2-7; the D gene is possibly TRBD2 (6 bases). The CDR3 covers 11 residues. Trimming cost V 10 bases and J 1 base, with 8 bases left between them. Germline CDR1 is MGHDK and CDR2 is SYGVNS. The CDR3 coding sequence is TGTGCCATCGGGAGTTCCTACGAGCAGTACTTC. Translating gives CAIGSSYEQYF.

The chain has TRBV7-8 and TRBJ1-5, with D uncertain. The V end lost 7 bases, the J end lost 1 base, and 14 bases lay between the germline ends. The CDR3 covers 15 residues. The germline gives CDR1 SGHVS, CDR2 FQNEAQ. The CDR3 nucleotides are TGTGCCAGCAACCCGGGGTGGGCGAGCAATCAGCCCCAGCATTTT. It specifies CASNPGWASNQPQHF.

The CDR3 spells CASSFPRDRPLSYEQYF. The CDR3 DNA is TGTGCCAGCAGTTTTCCCCGGGACAGGCCCCTTTCCTACGAGCAGTACTTC. This chain uses TRBV28 with TRBJ2-7; TRBD1 agrees at 8 bases. The germline V gene has CDR1 MDHEN and CDR2 SYDVKM. Unmatched junction bases numbered 11, after V lost 3 bases and J lost 1 base. The length of the CDR3 is 17 residues. The entire variable domain, with the rest obtained from reference TRBV28 and TRBJ2-7, is as follows: DVKVTQSSRYLVKRTGEKVFLECVQDMDHENMFWYRQDPGLGLRLIYFSYDVKMKEKGDIPEGYSVSREKKERFSLILESASTNQTSMYLCASSFPRDRPLSYEQYFGPGTRLTVT.

The CDR3 DNA sequence: TGCAGTGTCAGGAATGAAAAACTGTTTTTT. Residues: CSVRNEKLFF. This chain joins TRBV20-1 and TRBJ1-4; D is undetermined. Trimming took 7 bases from V and 5 from J, leaving 5 bases between them. The CDR3 loop spans 10 amino acids. The germline V gene has CDR1 DFQATT and CDR2 SNEGSKA (reference sequence).

CDR3 DNA: TGTGCCTGTTGGACAGCCGAGCCCGAGCAGTACTTC. Its protein product is CACWTAEPEQYF. The rearrangement uses TRBV30 and TRBJ2-7; D possibly corresponds to TRBD1 (6 bases). CDR3 length equals 12 residues. Trimming removed 6 bases from V and 6 bases from J, with 15 bases in between. Germline CDR1 GTSNPN, CDR2 SVGIG (reference sequence).

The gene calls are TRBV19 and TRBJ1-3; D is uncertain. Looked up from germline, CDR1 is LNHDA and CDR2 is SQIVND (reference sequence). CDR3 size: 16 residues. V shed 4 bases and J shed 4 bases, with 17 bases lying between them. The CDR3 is CASSSMGQSGGNTIYF. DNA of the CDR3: TGTGCCAGTAGTAGCATGGGTCAGAGCGGAGGAAACACCATATATTTT.

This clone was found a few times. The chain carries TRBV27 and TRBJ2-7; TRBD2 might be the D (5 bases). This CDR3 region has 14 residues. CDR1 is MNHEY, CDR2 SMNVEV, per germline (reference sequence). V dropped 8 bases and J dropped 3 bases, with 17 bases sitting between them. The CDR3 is CASSMTGTFYEQYF. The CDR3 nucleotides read TGTGCCAGCTCGATGACGGGAACCTTCTACGAGCAGTACTTC.

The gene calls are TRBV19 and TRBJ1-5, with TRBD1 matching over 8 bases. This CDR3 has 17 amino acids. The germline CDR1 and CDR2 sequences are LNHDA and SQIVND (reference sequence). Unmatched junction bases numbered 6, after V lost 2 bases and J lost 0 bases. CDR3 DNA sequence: TGTGCCAGTAGTATAAAACTGACAGGGGCTAGCAATCAGCCCCAGCATTTT. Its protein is CASSIKLTGASNQPQHF.

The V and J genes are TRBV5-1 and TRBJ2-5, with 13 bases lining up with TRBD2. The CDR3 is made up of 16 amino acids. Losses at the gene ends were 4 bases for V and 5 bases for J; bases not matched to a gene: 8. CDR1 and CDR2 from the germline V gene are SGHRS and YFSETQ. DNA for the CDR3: TGCGCCAGCAGCCTCGGACTAGCGGGAGCTGCTGAGACCCAGTACTTC. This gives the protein CASSLGLAGAAETQYF.

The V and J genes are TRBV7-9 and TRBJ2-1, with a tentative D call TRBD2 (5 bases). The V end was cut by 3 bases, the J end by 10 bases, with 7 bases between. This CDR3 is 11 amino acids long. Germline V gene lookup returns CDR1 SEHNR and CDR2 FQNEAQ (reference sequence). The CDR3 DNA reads TGTGCCAGCAGCTTTGGGGAGGAGCAGTTCTTC. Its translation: CASSFGEEQFF.

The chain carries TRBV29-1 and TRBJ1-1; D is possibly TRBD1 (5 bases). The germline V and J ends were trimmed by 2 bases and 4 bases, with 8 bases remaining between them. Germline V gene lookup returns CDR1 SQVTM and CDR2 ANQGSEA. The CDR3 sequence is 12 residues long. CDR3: CSVERGGTEAFF. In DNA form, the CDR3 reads TGCAGCGTTGAAAGGGGCGGCACTGAAGCTTTCTTT.

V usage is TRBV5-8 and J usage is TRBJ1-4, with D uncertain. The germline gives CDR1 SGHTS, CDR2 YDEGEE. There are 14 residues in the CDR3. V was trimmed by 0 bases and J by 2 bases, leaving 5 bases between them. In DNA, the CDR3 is TGTGCCAGCAGCTTGGGAGTGACTAATGAAAAACTGTTTTTT. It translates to CASSLGVTNEKLFF.